This is a list of T cell receptor beta chains from one sample in a study of blood T cell repertoires in COVID-19. The protocol was immunoSEQ multiplex PCR, while the TCRdb copy is restricted to in-frame clones and leaves out a portion. The sample lists about 240,000 clones, around 90% occurring once. Sequencing was done on a sample of peripheral blood. The receptors were sampled from a middle-aged woman who had recovered from COVID-19. Both conserved end residues are part of each CDR3. Fields, in order: V gene, J gene, CDR3 protein.

TRBV6-6	TRBJ1-1	CASSPVGGRTEAFF
TRBV7-3	TRBJ1-2	CASSLGLHDGYTF
TRBV19	TRBJ1-6	CASSPDRVSYNSPLHF
TRBV6-5	TRBJ1-2	CASSYSGTGTYGYTF
TRBV7-9	TRBJ1-6	CASTRGTGVGSPLHF
TRBV7-6	TRBJ2-2	CASSTLAGNTGELFF
TRBV12-2	TRBJ2-1	CASRLGSSGDYNEQFF
TRBV6-6	TRBJ1-3	CASSTRRGFSGNTIYF
TRBV6-5	TRBJ1-2	CATSFGTGGLYGYTF
TRBV7-2	TRBJ1-3	CASSPGYAGNTIYF
TRBV6-5	TRBJ2-4	CASRAGWTKNIQYF
TRBV25-1	TRBJ1-5	CASSEEGRVNQPQHF
TRBV28	TRBJ1-2	CASSFPPGQANYGYTF
TRBV20-1	TRBJ2-7	CSASPGQSQYF
TRBV7-2	TRBJ2-1	CASSRPRTSDNEQFF
TRBV6-5	TRBJ2-3	CASHRGGVRDTQYF
TRBV6-5	TRBJ2-3	CASSPLLRHTDTQYF
TRBV6-5	TRBJ1-5	CASSYDRGGQPQHF
TRBV11-3	TRBJ2-3	CASSRAGSTDTQYF
TRBV5-4	TRBJ2-1	CASSLGGTSGDNEQFF
TRBV21-1	TRBJ2-3	CASHLTENPSTPCPLSSTDTQYF
TRBV18	TRBJ2-7	CASSHPGLADYEQYF
TRBV18	TRBJ1-2	CASSPGQNPGYTF
TRBV28	TRBJ2-1	CASSLFGLAGRNEQFF
TRBV7-3	TRBJ2-3	CASSPGTDTQYF
TRBV4-3	TRBJ2-1	CASSQGGSGSRIEQFF
TRBV15	TRBJ2-1	CATSRTKQVSSYNEQFF
TRBV9	TRBJ2-7	CASSASGLGYEQYF
TRBV28	TRBJ2-2	CATQGMGNTGELFF